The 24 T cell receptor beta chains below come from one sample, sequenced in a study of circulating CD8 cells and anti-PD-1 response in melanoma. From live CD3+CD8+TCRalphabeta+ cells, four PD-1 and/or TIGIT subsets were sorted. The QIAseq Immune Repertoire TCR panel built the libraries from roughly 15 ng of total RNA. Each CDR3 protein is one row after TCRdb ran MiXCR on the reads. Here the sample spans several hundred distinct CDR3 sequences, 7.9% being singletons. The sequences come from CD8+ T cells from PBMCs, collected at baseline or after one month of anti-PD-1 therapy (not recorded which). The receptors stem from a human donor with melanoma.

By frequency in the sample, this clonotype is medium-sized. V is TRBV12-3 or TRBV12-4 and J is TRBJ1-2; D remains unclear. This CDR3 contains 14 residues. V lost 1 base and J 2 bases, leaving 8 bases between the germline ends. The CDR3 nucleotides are TGTGCCAGCAGTTTAGTCCTCGACAACTATGGCTACACCTTC. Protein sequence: CASSLVLDNYGYTF.

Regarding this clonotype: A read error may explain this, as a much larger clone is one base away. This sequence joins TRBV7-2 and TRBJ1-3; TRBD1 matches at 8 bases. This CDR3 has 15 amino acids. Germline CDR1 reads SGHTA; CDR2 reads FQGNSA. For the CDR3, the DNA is TGTGCCAGCAGCTCGACAGGGGCACCTGGAACCACCATATATTTT. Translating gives CASSSTGAPGTTIYF.

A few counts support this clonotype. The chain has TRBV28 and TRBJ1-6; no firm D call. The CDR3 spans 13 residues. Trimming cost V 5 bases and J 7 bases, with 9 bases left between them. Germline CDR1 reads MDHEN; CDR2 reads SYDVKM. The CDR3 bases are TGTGCCAGCAGTCTCATCGGGAATTCACCCCTCCACTTT. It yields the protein CASSLIGNSPLHF.

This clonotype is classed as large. CDR3 region: CASSEWLDSPLHF. DNA for the CDR3: TGTGCCAGCAGTGAATGGTTGGATTCACCCCTCCACTTT. This chain uses TRBV2 with TRBJ1-6; no firm D call. Germline CDR1 and CDR2: SNHLY and FYNNEI. With 2 bases removed from V and 8 bases from J, the gap between germline ends came to 7 bases. The CDR3 covers 13 residues.

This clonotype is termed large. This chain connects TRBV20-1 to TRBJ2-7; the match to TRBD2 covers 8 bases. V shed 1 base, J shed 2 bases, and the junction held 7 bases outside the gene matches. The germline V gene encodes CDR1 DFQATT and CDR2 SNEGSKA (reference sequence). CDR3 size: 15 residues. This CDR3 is CSARVSGGLTYEQYF. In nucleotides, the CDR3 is TGCAGTGCTAGAGTAAGCGGGGGCCTTACCTACGAGCAGTACTTC.

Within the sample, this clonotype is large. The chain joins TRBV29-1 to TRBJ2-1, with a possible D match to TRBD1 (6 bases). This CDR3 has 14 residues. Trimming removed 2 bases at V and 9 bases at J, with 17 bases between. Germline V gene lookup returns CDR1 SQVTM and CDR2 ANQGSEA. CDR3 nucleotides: TGCAGCGTTGAAAATCCACAGGGATTGGGTGAGCAGTTCTTC. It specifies CSVENPQGLGEQFF.

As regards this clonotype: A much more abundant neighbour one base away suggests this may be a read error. CDR3: CACMGWGPQETQYF. The CDR3 coding sequence is TGTGCCTGCATGGGTTGGGGCCCCCAAGAGACCCAGTACTTC. V and J are TRBV27 and TRBJ2-5; D possibly corresponds to TRBD1 (5 bases). V was clipped by 11 bases and J by 1 base, with 17 bases between them. The CDR3 contains 14 residues. Germline V gene lookup returns CDR1 MNHEY and CDR2 SMNVEV (reference sequence).

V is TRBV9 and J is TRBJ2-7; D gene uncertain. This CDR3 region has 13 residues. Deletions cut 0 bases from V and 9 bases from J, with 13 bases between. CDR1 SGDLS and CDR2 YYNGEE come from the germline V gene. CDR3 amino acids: CASSVEEDRAQYF. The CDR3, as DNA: TGTGCCAGCAGCGTAGAGGAAGATCGTGCGCAGTACTTC.

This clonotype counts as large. DNA of the CDR3: TGTGCCTGGAGTGTGGGAAGCGGGGGCCGGCTGTCGACCCAGTACTTC. Protein: CAWSVGSGGRLSTQYF. The rearrangement joins TRBV30 to TRBJ2-5, with 8 bases fitting TRBD2. The CDR3 is 16 residues long. Per germline, CDR1 GTSNPN and CDR2 SVGIG (reference sequence). The ends lost 0 bases at V and 7 bases at J; junction bases unmatched: 13.

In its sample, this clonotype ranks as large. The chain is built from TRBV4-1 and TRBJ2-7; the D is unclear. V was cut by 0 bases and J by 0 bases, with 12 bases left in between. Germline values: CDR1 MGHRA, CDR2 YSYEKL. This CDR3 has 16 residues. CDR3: CASSQDPPGLSYEQYF. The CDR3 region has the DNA TGCGCCAGCAGCCAAGATCCCCCGGGCCTCTCCTACGAGCAGTACTTC.

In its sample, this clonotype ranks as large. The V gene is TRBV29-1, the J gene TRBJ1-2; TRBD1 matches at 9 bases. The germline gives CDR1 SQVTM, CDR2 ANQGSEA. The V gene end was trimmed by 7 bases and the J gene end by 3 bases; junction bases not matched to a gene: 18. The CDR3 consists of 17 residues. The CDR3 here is CSADGTGSDFGDYGYTF. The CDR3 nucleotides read TGCAGCGCCGACGGGACAGGGAGCGATTTTGGGGACTATGGCTACACCTTC.

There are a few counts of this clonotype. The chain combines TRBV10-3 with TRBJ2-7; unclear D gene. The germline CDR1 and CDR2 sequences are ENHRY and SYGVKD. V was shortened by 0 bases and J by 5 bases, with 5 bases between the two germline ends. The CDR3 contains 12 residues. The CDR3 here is CAISESEDEQYF. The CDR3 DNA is TGTGCCATCAGTGAGTCTGAGGACGAGCAGTACTTC.

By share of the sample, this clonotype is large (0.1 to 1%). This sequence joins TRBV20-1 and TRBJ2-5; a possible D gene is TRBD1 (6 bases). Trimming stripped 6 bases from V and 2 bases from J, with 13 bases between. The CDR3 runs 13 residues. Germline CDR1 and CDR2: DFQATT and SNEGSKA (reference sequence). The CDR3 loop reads CSAPRDIQETQYF. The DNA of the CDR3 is TGCAGTGCCCCTCGGGACATACAAGAGACCCAGTACTTC.

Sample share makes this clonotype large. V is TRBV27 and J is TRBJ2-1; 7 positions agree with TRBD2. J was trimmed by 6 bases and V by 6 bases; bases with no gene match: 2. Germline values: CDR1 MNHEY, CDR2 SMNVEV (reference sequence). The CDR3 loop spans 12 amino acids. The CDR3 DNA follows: TGTGCCAGCAGCCGCGGGGGCAATGAGCAGTTCTTC. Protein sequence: CASSRGGNEQFF.

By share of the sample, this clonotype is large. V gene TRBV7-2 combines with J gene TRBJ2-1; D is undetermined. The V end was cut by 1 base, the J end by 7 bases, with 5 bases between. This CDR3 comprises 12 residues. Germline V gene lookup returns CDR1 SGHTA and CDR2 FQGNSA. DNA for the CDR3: TGTGCCAGCAGCTTAGGGAAAAATGAGCAGTTCTTC. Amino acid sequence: CASSLGKNEQFF.

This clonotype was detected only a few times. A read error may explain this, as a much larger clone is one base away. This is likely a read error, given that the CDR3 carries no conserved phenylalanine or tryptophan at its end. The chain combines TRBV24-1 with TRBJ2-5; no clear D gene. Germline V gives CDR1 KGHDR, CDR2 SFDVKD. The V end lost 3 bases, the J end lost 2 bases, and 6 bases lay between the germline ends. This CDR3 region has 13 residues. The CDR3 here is CATSDIQQETQYL. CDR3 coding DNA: TGTGCCACCAGTGATATTCAGCAAGAGACCCAGTACCTC.

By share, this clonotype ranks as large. The CDR3 is CASSLGDSNQPQHF. The CDR3 bases are TGTGCCAGCAGCTTAGGGGATAGCAATCAGCCCCAGCATTTT. V gene TRBV7-3 combines with J gene TRBJ1-5; D remains ambiguous. Trimming left V 2 bases short and J 0 bases short, with 5 bases between. CDR1 and CDR2 (germline): SGHTA, FQGTGA. This CDR3 region has 14 residues. Drawing the rest from reference TRBV7-3 and TRBJ1-5, the complete variable domain is GAGVSQTPSNKVTEKGKYVELRCDPISGHTALYWYRQSLGQGPEFLIYFQGTGAADDSGLPNDRFFAVRPEGSVSTLKIQRTERGDSAVYLCASSLGDSNQPQHFGDGTRLSIL.

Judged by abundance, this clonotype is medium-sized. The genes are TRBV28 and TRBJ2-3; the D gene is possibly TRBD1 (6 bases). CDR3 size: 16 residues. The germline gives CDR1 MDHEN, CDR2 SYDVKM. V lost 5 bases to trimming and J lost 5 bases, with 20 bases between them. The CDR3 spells CASSRVTGWNKDTQYF. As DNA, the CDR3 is TGTGCCAGCAGTCGGGTTACAGGGTGGAATAAAGATACGCAGTATTTT.

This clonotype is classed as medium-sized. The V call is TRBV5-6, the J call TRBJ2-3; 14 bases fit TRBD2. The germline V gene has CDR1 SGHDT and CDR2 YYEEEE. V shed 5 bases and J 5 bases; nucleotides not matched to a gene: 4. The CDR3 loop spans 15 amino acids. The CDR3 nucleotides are TGTGCCAGCAGAAGGGGGACTAGCGGGGGAGATACGCAGTATTTT. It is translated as CASRRGTSGGDTQYF.

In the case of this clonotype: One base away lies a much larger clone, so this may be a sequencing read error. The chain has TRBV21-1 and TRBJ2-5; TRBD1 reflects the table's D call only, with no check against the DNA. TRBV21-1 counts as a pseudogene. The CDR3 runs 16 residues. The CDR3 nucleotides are TGTGCCAGCACATGCCTTGGTCAGCGGGCGCGAGAGACCCGGTACTTC. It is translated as CASTCLGQRARETRYF.

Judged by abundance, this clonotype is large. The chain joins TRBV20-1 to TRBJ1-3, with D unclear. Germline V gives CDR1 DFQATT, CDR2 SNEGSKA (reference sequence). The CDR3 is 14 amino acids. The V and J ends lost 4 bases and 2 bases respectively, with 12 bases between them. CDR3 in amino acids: CSATPLSAGNTIYF. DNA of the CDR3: TGCAGTGCTACCCCCCTTAGCGCTGGAAACACCATATATTTT.

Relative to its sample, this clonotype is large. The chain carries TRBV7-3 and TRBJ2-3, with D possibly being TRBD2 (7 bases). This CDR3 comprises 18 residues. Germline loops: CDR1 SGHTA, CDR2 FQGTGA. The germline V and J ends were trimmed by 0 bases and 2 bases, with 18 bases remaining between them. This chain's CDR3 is CASSLTSSRGANTDTQYF. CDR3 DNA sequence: TGTGCCAGCAGCTTAACATCGTCCCGGGGGGCCAACACAGATACGCAGTATTTT. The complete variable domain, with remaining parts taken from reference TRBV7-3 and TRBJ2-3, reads GAGVSQTPSNKVTEKGKYVELRCDPISGHTALYWYRQSLGQGPEFLIYFQGTGAADDSGLPNDRFFAVRPEGSVSTLKIQRTERGDSAVYLCASSLTSSRGANTDTQYFGPGTRLTVL.

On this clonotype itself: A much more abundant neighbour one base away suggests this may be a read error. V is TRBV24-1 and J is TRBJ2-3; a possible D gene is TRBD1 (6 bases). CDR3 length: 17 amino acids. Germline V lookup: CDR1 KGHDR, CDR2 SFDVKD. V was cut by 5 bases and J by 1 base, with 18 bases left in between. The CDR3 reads CATSGPPRRGGTDTQYF. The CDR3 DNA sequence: TGTGCCACCAGTGGCCCCCCCCGCAGGGGCGGCACAGATACGCAGTATTTT.

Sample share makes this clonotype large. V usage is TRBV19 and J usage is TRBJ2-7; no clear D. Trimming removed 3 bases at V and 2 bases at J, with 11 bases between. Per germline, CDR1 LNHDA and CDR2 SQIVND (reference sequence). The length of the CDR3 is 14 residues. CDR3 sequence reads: CASSMDHGPYEQYF. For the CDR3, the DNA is TGTGCCAGTAGTATGGATCACGGTCCCTACGAGCAGTACTTC.